The subject of this entry is one T cell receptor beta chain. What it binds is unknown. Germline CDR1 is MDHEN and CDR2 is SYDVKM. There are 15 residues in the CDR3. V was pared by 4 bases and J by 2 bases, with 14 bases between. These data come from a study of T cells in Graves' hyperthyroidism and ophthalmopathy. Overall study results and limits: Blood samples included most of the expanded thyroid clonotypes exceeding 0.001.

There were TCR beta CDR3 regions amplified from RNA transcripts. TCR CDR3 regions were first amplified by RT-PCR with HTBI primers. TCRdb analysed the multiplex PCR reads with MiXCR anew, one entry per CDR3 protein. The sample contains a few hundred thousand distinct CDR3 sequences, roughly 25% of which appear only once. Material for sequencing was blood. This chain links TRBV28 with TRBJ2-5; D not certain. The clonotype was recovered from a man in his fifties with Graves' hyperthyroidism. The CDR3, as DNA: TGTGCCAGCAGTTCTTTTCACGACAATCAAGAGACCCAGTACTTC. It codes for CASSSFHDNQETQYF. Full variable domain (outside the CDR3, taken from reference TRBV28 and TRBJ2-5): DVKVTQSSRYLVKRTGEKVFLECVQDMDHENMFWYRQDPGLGLRLIYFSYDVKMKEKGDIPEGYSVSREKKERFSLILESASTNQTSMYLCASSSFHDNQETQYFGPGTRLLVL.